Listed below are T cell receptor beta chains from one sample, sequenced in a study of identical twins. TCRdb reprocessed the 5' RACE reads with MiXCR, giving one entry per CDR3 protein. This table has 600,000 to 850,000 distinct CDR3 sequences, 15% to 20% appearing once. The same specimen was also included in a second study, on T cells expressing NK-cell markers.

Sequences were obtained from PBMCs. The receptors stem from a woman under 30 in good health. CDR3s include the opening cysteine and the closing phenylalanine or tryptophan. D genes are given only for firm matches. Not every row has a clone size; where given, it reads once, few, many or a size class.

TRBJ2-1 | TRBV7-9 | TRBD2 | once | TGTGCCAGCAGCTTTGGACTAGCGGGACCGGGCAATGAGCAGTTCTTC | CASSFGLAGPGNEQFF
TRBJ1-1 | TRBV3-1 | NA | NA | TGTGCCAGCAGCCAAGGACTCACGAACACTGAAGCTTTCTTT | CASSQGLTNTEAFF
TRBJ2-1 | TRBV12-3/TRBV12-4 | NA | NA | TGTGCCAGCAGTTCCTCGGGGGGCATGAAGAATGAGCAGTTCTTC | CASSSSGGMKNEQFF
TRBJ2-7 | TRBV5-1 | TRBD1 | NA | TGCGCCAGCAGCTCGGGCGGACAGGGGCCCTACGAGCAGTACTTC | CASSSGGQGPYEQYF
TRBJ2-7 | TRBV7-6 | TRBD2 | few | TGTGCCAGCAGCTTAGCGACGGTCGTTAAGCGGGAACAGTACGAGCAGTACTTC | CASSLATVVKREQYEQYF
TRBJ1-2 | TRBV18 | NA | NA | TGTGCCAGCTCACCGGAGGATAACTATGGCTACACCTTC | CASSPEDNYGYTF
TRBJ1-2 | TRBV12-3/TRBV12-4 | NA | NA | TGTGCCAGCAGCCTGGTGCCGGCAGGGGCCTATGGCTACACCTTC | CASSLVPAGAYGYTF
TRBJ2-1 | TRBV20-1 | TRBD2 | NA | TGCAGTGCTAGTCGGGCGGGAGCAGGGAATGAGCAGTTCTTC | CSASRAGAGNEQFF
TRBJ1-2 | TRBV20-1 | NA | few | TGCAGTGCCCTGTTGGGGTCTGTAAGCTACACCTTC | CSALLGSVSYTF
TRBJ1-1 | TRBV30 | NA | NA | TGTGCCTGGAGTGTAAGTCGCACTGAAGCTTTCTTT | CAWSVSRTEAFF
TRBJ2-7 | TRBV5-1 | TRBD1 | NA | TGCGCCAGCAGCCTGGGACAGCTAGTCGACGAGCAGTACTTC | CASSLGQLVDEQYF
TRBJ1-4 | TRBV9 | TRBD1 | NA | TGTGCCAGCAGCGTAGCTGTGGGACAGTCTGATAAACTGTTTTTT | CASSVAVGQSDKLFF
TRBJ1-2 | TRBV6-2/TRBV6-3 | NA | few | TGTGCCAGCAGTAAAAAGGGCGGACGGACCTATGGCTACACCTTC | CASSKKGGRTYGYTF
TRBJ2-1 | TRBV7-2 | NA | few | TGTGCCAGCAGTTCGAATAGCGGAAGCTCCTACAATGAGCAGTTCTTC | CASSSNSGSSYNEQFF
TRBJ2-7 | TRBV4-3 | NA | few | TGCGCCAGCAGCCAAGAGGTTGGGGATAACTACGAGCAGTACTTC | CASSQEVGDNYEQYF
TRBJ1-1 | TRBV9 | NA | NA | TGTGCCAGCTCAAGGGAGACAGGACTTAACACTGAAGCTTTCTTT | CASSRETGLNTEAFF
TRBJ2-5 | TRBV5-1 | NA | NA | TGCGCCAGCAGCCGTAACAGAGTCGGGGAGACCCAGTACTTC | CASSRNRVGETQYF
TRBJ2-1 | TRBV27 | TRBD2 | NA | TGTGCCAGCAGGGGGAGGACTAGCGGGAGCTATGAGCAGTTCTTC | CASRGRTSGSYEQFF
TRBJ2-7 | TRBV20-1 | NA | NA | TGCAGTGCTAGTGGGCAGGGGCCCTACGAGCAGTACTTC | CSASGQGPYEQYF
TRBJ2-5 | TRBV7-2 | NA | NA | TGTGCCAGCAGCCGCATTGGGTCGGGACGGAAAGAGACCCAGTACTTC | CASSRIGSGRKETQYF
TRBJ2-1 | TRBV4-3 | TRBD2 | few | TGCGCCAGCAGCTCGGGTCTAGCGGGAGCAGCTGCCTACAATGAGCAGTTCTTC | CASSSGLAGAAAYNEQFF
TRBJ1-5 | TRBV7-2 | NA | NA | TGTGCCAGCAGCTCTCAGACAGATCAGCCCCAGCATTTT | CASSSQTDQPQHF
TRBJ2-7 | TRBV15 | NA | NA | TGTGCCACCAGCAGAGATTACTCCTACTACGAGCAGTACTTC | CATSRDYSYYEQYF
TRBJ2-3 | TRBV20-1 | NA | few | TGCAGTGCTAGGCTAGATAACACAGATACGCAGTATTTT | CSARLDNTDTQYF
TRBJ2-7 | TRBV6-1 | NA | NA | TGTGCCAGCAGTCTTGCAGGGGCTAAGTACGAGCAGTACTTC | CASSLAGAKYEQYF
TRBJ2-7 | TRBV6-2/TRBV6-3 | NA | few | TGTGCCAGCAGTTACCAGACGCTTGGGCGCGAGCAGTACTTC | CASSYQTLGREQYF
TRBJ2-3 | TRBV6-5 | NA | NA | TGTGCCAGCAGTTACGCCGACATGAGCACAGATACGCAGTATTTT | CASSYADMSTDTQYF
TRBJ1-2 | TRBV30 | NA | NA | TGTGCCTGGAGTCGTTCATTTGGCTACACCTTC | CAWSRSFGYTF